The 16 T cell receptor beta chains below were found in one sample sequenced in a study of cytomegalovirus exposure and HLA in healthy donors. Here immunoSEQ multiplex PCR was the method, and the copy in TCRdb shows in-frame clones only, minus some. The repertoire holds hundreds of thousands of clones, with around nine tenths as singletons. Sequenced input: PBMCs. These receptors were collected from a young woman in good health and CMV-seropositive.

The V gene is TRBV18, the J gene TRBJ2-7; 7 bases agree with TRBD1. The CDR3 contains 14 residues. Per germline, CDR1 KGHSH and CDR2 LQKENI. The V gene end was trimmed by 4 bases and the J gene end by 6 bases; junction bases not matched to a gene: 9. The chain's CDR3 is CASSLTTGQGEQYF. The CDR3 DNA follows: TGTGCCAGCTCACTCACGACAGGGCAGGGCGAGCAGTACTTC.

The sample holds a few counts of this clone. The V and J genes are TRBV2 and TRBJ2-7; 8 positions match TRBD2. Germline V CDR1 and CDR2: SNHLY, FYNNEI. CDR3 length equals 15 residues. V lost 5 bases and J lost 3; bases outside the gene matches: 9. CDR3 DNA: TGTGCCAGCAGTTCCCAGACTAGCGTGGACTACGAGCAGTACTTC. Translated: CASSSQTSVDYEQYF.

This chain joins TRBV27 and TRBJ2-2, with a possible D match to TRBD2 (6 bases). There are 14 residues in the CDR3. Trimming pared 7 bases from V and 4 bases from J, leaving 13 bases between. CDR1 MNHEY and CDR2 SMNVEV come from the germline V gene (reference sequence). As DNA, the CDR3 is TGTGCCAGCAATGGGGGGTTTGCCACCGGGGAGCTGTTTTTT. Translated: CASNGGFATGELFF.

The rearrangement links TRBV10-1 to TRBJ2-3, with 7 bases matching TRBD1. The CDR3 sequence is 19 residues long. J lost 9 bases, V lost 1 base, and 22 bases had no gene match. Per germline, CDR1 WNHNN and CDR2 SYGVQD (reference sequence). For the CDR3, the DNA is TGCGCCAGCAGTGAGTTCTCCGATTCGGAACAGGGGACCCCCTGGACGCAGTATTTT. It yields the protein CASSEFSDSEQGTPWTQYF.

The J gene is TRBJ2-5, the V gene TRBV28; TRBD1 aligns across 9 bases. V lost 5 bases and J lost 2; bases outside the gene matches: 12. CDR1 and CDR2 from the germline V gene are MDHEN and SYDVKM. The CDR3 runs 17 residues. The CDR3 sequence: CASSQYFGTGRQETQYF. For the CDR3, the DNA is TGTGCCAGCAGTCAGTATTTTGGGACAGGGAGGCAAGAGACCCAGTACTTC. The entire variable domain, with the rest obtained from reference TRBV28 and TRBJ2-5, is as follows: DVKVTQSSRYLVKRTGEKVFLECVQDMDHENMFWYRQDPGLGLRLIYFSYDVKMKEKGDIPEGYSVSREKKERFSLILESASTNQTSMYLCASSQYFGTGRQETQYFGPGTRLLVL.

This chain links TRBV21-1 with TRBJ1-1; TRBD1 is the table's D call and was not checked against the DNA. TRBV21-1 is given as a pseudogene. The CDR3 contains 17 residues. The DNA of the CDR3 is TGTGCCAGCAGCTCTTCCGGGACAGGGGACCAGAACACTGAAGCTTTCTTT. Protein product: CASSSSGTGDQNTEAFF.

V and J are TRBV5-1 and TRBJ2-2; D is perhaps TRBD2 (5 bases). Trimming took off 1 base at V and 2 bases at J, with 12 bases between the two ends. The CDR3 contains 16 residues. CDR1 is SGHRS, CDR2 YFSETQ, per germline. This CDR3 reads CASSLNGGRNTGELFF. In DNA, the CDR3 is TGCGCCAGCAGCTTGAACGGAGGTCGTAACACCGGGGAGCTGTTTTTT.

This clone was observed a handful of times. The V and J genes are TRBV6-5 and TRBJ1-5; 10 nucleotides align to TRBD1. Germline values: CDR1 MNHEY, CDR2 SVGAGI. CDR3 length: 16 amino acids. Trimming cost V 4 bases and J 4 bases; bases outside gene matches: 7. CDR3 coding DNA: TGTGCCAGCAGTTCGACCGGGACAGGGGCTAATCAGCCCCAGCATTTT. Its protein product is CASSSTGTGANQPQHF.

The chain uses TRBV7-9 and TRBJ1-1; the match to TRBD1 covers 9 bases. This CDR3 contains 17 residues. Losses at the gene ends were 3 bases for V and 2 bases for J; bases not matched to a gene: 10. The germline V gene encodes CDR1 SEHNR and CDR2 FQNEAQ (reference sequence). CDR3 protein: CASSFPFPGQGNTEAFF. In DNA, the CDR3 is TGTGCCAGCAGCTTTCCATTCCCGGGACAGGGTAACACTGAAGCTTTCTTT.

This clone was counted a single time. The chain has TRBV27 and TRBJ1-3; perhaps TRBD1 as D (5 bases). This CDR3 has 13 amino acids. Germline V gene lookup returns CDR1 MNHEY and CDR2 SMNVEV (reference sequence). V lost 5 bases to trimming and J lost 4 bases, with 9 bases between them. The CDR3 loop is CASSTRAGNTIYF. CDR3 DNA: TGTGCCAGCAGTACCAGGGCGGGAAACACCATATATTTT.

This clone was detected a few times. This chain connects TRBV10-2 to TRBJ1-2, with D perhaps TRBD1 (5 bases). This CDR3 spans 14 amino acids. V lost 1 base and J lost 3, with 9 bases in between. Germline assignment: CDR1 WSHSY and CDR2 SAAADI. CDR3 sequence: CASSEWGVYYGYTF. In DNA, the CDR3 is TGCGCCAGCAGTGAGTGGGGGGTATACTATGGCTACACCTTC.

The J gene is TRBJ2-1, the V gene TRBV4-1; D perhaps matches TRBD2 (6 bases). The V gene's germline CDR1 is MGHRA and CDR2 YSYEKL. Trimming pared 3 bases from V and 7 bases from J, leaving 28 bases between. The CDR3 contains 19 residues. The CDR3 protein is CASSHARLVSSKRANEQFF. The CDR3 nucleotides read TGCGCCAGCAGCCATGCCAGACTAGTCTCATCCAAGAGGGCGAATGAGCAGTTCTTC.

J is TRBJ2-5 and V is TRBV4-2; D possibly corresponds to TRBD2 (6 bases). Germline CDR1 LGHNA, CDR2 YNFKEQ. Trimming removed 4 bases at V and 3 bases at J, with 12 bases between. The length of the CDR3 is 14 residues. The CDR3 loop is CASSPRDLKETQYF. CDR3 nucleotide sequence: TGTGCCAGCAGCCCCCGGGACTTAAAAGAGACCCAGTACTTC.

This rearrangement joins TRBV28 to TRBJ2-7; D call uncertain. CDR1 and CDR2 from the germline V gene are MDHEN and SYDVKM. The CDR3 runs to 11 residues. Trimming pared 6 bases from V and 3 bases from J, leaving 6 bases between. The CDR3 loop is CASRRFYEQYF. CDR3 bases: TGTGCCAGCAGGCGGTTCTACGAGCAGTACTTC.

The chain's CDR3 is CASSVGTGETYGYTF. DNA for the CDR3: TGTGCCAGCAGTGTCGGGACAGGGGAGACCTATGGCTACACCTTC. The chain links TRBV27 to TRBJ1-2, with 10 bases matching TRBD1. This CDR3 has 15 amino acids. Germline CDR1 and CDR2: MNHEY and SMNVEV (reference sequence). With V trimmed by 5 bases and J by 4 bases, 7 bases remained unmatched.

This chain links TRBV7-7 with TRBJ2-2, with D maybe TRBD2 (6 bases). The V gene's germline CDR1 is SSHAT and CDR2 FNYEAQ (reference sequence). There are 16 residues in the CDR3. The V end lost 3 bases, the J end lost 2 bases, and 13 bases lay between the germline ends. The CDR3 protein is CASSFRLASNTGELFF. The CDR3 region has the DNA TGTGCCAGCAGCTTTCGTCTAGCGAGTAACACCGGGGAGCTGTTTTTT.